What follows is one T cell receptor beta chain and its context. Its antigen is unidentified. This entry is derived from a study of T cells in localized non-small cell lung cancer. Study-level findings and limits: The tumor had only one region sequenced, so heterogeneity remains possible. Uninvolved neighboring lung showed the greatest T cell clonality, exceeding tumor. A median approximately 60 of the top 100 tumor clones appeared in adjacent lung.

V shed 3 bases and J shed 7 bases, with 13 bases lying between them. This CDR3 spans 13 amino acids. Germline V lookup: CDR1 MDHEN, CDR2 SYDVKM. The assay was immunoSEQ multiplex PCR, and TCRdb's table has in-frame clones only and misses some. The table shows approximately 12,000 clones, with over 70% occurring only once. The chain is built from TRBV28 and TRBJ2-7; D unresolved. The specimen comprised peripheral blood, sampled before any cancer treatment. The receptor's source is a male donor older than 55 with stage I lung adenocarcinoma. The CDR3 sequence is CASSFRRPQEQYF. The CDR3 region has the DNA TGTGCCAGCAGTTTTCGCCGTCCCCAGGAGCAGTACTTC.